A selection of T cell receptor beta chains follows, all from one sample in a study of shared clonotypes between healthy human individuals. Assay: immunoSEQ multiplex PCR; the TCRdb copy retains only in-frame clones and omits some. Among just under 350,000 clones listed, 73% were seen once. The source material was memory CD4+ T cells sorted from blood. These receptors came from a man under 40 in good health. CDR3s leave out the opening cysteine and the closing phenylalanine or tryptophan. A D gene is named only where the DNA matches it firmly.

j_gene,v_gene,d_gene,CDR3aa
TRBJ2-2,TRBV19,.,ASSPRGQNTGELF
TRBJ2-7,TRBV18,.,ASSPSGTTTYEQY
TRBJ1-1,TRBV5-1,.,ASSLQGNTEAF
TRBJ2-7,TRBV6-1,TRBD2,ASTPTSGVGEQY
TRBJ2-7,TRBV7-9,TRBD1,ASSYTRQGVSAVSEQY
TRBJ1-1,TRBV14,.,ASSQAIHTEAF
TRBJ2-3,TRBV5-4,.,ASSLQLSTDTQY
TRBJ1-5,TRBV5-1,TRBD1,ASSTTTGGNQPQH
TRBJ2-1,TRBV19,TRBD2,ASNEASGRGYNEQF
TRBJ2-7,TRBV27,TRBD2,ASSSQVAGGYEQY
TRBJ1-1,TRBV10-3,TRBD1,AISEGQGNTEAF
TRBJ2-7,TRBV29-1,TRBD2,SAKGGVAGGTYEQY
TRBJ2-5,TRBV18,.,ASSPGYQETQY
TRBJ2-1,TRBV23-1,TRBD2,ASSQRASGDPYNEQF
TRBJ1-1,TRBV7-2,.,ASRPGSTEAF
TRBJ2-1,TRBV11-3,TRBD1,ASSLDGDRGDEQF
TRBJ2-2,TRBV5-1,TRBD2,ASSYLAGGGTGELF
TRBJ2-5,TRBV2,.,ASDKNQETQY
TRBJ1-3,TRBV7-9,.,ASSSGLLGNTIY
TRBJ2-5,TRBV2,TRBD2,ASGLGETQY
TRBJ2-7,TRBV5-1,TRBD2,ASSSGLDISLGHGEQY
TRBJ1-1,TRBV19,TRBD1,ASSIGRAQTGMNTEAF
TRBJ1-1,TRBV5-4,.,ASSLEQRNTEAF
TRBJ2-5,TRBV5-5,.,ASSPQGTVLTGAQY
TRBJ2-1,TRBV18,.,ASSPMTNEQF
TRBJ2-1,TRBV2,.,ASMLGQRYNEQF
TRBJ2-1,TRBV29-1,TRBD2,SVGGRGGPYEQF
TRBJ2-5,TRBV2,.,ASSEGRQETQY
TRBJ1-5,TRBV6-1,TRBD1,ASRTGEYGNQPQH
TRBJ2-4,TRBV18,TRBD1,ASSDTGGIGNIQY
TRBJ2-7,TRBV28,.,ASSFPQGLRYEQY
TRBJ2-1,TRBV14,.,ASSQDGHEQF
TRBJ1-1,TRBV11-1,.,ASTGNRDTEAF
TRBJ2-3,TRBV7-8,.,ASSLANGALDTQY
TRBJ2-3,TRBV5-1,.,ASSLQVQGTDTQY
TRBJ2-5,TRBV7-2,.,ASSRYQETQY
TRBJ2-5,TRBV6-6,TRBD1,ASRRQGQETQY
TRBJ2-1,TRBV18,.,ASSPGGIYNNEQF
TRBJ2-5,TRBV7-9,TRBD2,ASSAPGLAGETQY
TRBJ2-5,TRBV4-2,TRBD2,ASSRGLAGGPGETQY
TRBJ2-1,TRBV9,.,ASSGGHTSYNEQF
TRBJ2-7,TRBV7-9,TRBD1,ASSRGLGQGTYEQY
TRBJ1-6,TRBV5-5,TRBD1,ASSFSGTAALSPLH
TRBJ2-7,TRBV10-2,.,ASSELNYEQY
TRBJ1-1,TRBV20-1,.,SALPHLEAF
TRBJ1-1,TRBV18,.,ASSPPEGTEAF
TRBJ1-2,TRBV28,.,AWGTPDYGYT
TRBJ2-1,TRBV27,.,ASSLYWDGRGDNEQF
TRBJ1-2,TRBV28,.,ASSSSVGGNYGYT
TRBJ2-4,TRBV7-2,.,ASSLKVTAPLAKNIQY
TRBJ2-2,TRBV2,TRBD2,ASRELAGGNTGELF
TRBJ2-7,TRBV5-1,TRBD2,ASRSLAGGGYEQY
TRBJ2-3,TRBV18,TRBD2,ASSPWTSGSDTQY
TRBJ2-5,TRBV18,.,ASSPTSQETQY
TRBJ1-1,TRBV30,TRBD1,AGGGQLYTEAF
TRBJ2-1,TRBV14,.,ASSQGHMDPQYNEQF
TRBJ2-5,TRBV5-6,TRBD1,ASQLEGQGLWETQY